A selection of T cell receptor beta chains follows, all from one sample in a study of identical twins. MiXCR was run by TCRdb on the 5' RACE reads, yielding one entry per CDR3 protein. The profile covers around 530,000 distinct CDR3 sequences, with nearly 15% appearing a single time and nearly 0.45% taken by the ten largest. These records were also assigned to another study, of yellow fever vaccine responses in identical twins.

The sequenced sample consisted of CD4+ T cells sorted from blood. All receptors derive from a woman aged 18-30 years in good health. Both conserved end residues are part of each CDR3. Each record gives: V gene, clone size, J gene, D gene, CDR3 DNA, CDR3 protein. D genes are given only for firm matches. Clone size is not always given. Where it is, it says once, few, many or a class for expanded clones.

v_gene: TRBV6-5
abundance: -
j_gene: TRBJ2-5
d_gene: TRBD2
CDR3nt: TGTGCCAGCAGTTATTCGACCCGGGGGGGAAAAGAGACCCAGTACTTC
CDR3aa: CASSYSTRGGKETQYF

v_gene: TRBV18
abundance: -
j_gene: TRBJ2-1
d_gene: -
CDR3nt: TGTGCCAGCTCCCCCCGGGAAGCAAGGATTAACAATGAGCAGTTCTTC
CDR3aa: CASSPREARINNEQFF

v_gene: TRBV7-2
abundance: -
j_gene: TRBJ2-7
d_gene: -
CDR3nt: TGTGCCAGCAGCTTAACCATCGGGCAGGGCTACGAGCAGTACTTC
CDR3aa: CASSLTIGQGYEQYF

v_gene: TRBV5-4
abundance: -
j_gene: TRBJ2-7
d_gene: -
CDR3nt: TGTGCCAGCTCCCCCGGAGGCGTTTACGAGCAGTACTTC
CDR3aa: CASSPGGVYEQYF

v_gene: TRBV20-1
abundance: -
j_gene: TRBJ2-1
d_gene: -
CDR3nt: TGCAGTGCTTCAAGCCCAGAAGGGGTGAATGAGCAGTTCTTC
CDR3aa: CSASSPEGVNEQFF

v_gene: TRBV11-2
abundance: few
j_gene: TRBJ2-3
d_gene: TRBD2
CDR3nt: TGTGCCAGCAGCTCGAAAAAGACTAGCGGGGACGCAGATACGCAGTATTTT
CDR3aa: CASSSKKTSGDADTQYF

v_gene: TRBV20-1
abundance: -
j_gene: TRBJ1-6
d_gene: -
CDR3nt: TGCAGTGCTAGGGCTGCGCTGGGGAGACAGTATTTATCCTATAATTCACCCCTCCACTTT
CDR3aa: CSARAALGRQYLSYNSPLHF

v_gene: TRBV7-9
abundance: -
j_gene: TRBJ1-5
d_gene: -
CDR3nt: TGTGCCAGCAGCCTCTCCAGTCAGCCCCAGCATTTT
CDR3aa: CASSLSSQPQHF

v_gene: TRBV28
abundance: -
j_gene: TRBJ2-5
d_gene: -
CDR3nt: TGTGCCAGCAGTCCGCTGGCGCATTCCCGCCAAGAGACCCAGTACTTC
CDR3aa: CASSPLAHSRQETQYF

v_gene: TRBV28
abundance: -
j_gene: TRBJ1-5
d_gene: -
CDR3nt: TGTGCCAGCAGCCGGTCCCTTAAGGGCCGTTGGCAGCCCCAGCATTTT
CDR3aa: CASSRSLKGRWQPQHF

v_gene: TRBV5-1
abundance: once
j_gene: TRBJ2-5
d_gene: TRBD2
CDR3nt: TGCGCCAGCAGCCGATCCGGGACTAGCGGGGGTGTACAGTACTTC
CDR3aa: CASSRSGTSGGVQYF

v_gene: TRBV4-1
abundance: -
j_gene: TRBJ2-1
d_gene: -
CDR3nt: TGCGCCAGCAGCCAAGACCGGGGGGCCAATGAGCAGTTCTTC
CDR3aa: CASSQDRGANEQFF

v_gene: TRBV29-1
abundance: -
j_gene: TRBJ2-3
d_gene: -
CDR3nt: TGCAGCGAGATAGGGGGAGATACGCAGTATTTT
CDR3aa: CSEIGGDTQYF

v_gene: TRBV5-5
abundance: -
j_gene: TRBJ2-5
d_gene: -
CDR3nt: TGTGCCAGCAGCTTGGGGGCTGCAGTAGAGACCCAGTACTTC
CDR3aa: CASSLGAAVETQYF

v_gene: TRBV5-1
abundance: -
j_gene: TRBJ1-3
d_gene: -
CDR3nt: TGCGCCAGCAGCTCCGGACAAGCCTCTGGAAACACCATATATTTT
CDR3aa: CASSSGQASGNTIYF

v_gene: TRBV11-2
abundance: -
j_gene: TRBJ1-1
d_gene: -
CDR3nt: TGTGCCAGCAGCTTCGGTAGTACGGGGCCCGCTGAAGCTTTCTTT
CDR3aa: CASSFGSTGPAEAFF

v_gene: TRBV11-2
abundance: few
j_gene: TRBJ2-3
d_gene: -
CDR3nt: TGTGCCAGCAGCACAACTAGTGAACGCGATACGCAGTATTTT
CDR3aa: CASSTTSERDTQYF

v_gene: TRBV6-1
abundance: few
j_gene: TRBJ1-4
d_gene: TRBD1
CDR3nt: TGTGCCAGCAGCCGACGTCCCGGGACAGGGACAGCAACTAATGAAAAACTGTTTTTT
CDR3aa: CASSRRPGTGTATNEKLFF

v_gene: TRBV24-1
abundance: few
j_gene: TRBJ2-1
d_gene: TRBD2
CDR3nt: TGTGCCACCAGTGATTTGGGGACTAGCGGGGTTGAGCAGTTCTTC
CDR3aa: CATSDLGTSGVEQFF

v_gene: TRBV5-1
abundance: few
j_gene: TRBJ2-7
d_gene: -
CDR3nt: TGCGCCAGCAGCTTGGCGGGAGTAGTACACGAGCAGTACTTC
CDR3aa: CASSLAGVVHEQYF

v_gene: TRBV7-9
abundance: -
j_gene: TRBJ1-1
d_gene: -
CDR3nt: TGTGCCAGCAGCTCCCTAAAGGACAGTCACACTGAAGCTTTCTTT
CDR3aa: CASSSLKDSHTEAFF

v_gene: TRBV2
abundance: many
j_gene: TRBJ2-1
d_gene: TRBD2
CDR3nt: TGTGCCAGCAGTGGTCATATTAGCGGGGGGGCCGATGAGCAGTTCTTC
CDR3aa: CASSGHISGGADEQFF

v_gene: TRBV4-1
abundance: few
j_gene: TRBJ2-4
d_gene: -
CDR3nt: TGCGCCAGCAGCCAAGATAGGGGTAATGGCAAAAACATTCAGTACTTC
CDR3aa: CASSQDRGNGKNIQYF

v_gene: TRBV12-3/TRBV12-4
abundance: few
j_gene: TRBJ2-3
d_gene: TRBD2
CDR3nt: TGTGCCAGCAGTTACTATAGCGGGAGCTTCGCAGATACGCAGTATTTT
CDR3aa: CASSYYSGSFADTQYF

v_gene: TRBV10-3
abundance: few
j_gene: TRBJ2-2
d_gene: TRBD1
CDR3nt: TGTGCCATCAGTGAGACAGGGGGCAACACCGGGGAGCTGTTTTTT
CDR3aa: CAISETGGNTGELFF

v_gene: TRBV12-3/TRBV12-4
abundance: -
j_gene: TRBJ2-3
d_gene: -
CDR3nt: TGTGCCAGCAGACCCGGGGACCCCATCCCAGATACGCAGTATTTT
CDR3aa: CASRPGDPIPDTQYF

v_gene: TRBV24-1
abundance: few
j_gene: TRBJ2-7
d_gene: TRBD1
CDR3nt: TGTGCCACCAGTGACCCTACAGGGGTAGAGCAGTACTTC
CDR3aa: CATSDPTGVEQYF

v_gene: TRBV19
abundance: few
j_gene: TRBJ1-5
d_gene: TRBD1
CDR3nt: TGTGCCAGTAGAGTTGGACAGGGGGCGAATCAGCCCCAGCATTTT
CDR3aa: CASRVGQGANQPQHF

v_gene: TRBV7-9
abundance: many
j_gene: TRBJ2-1
d_gene: -
CDR3nt: TGTGCCACGGGGGCTAATGAGCAGTTCTTC
CDR3aa: CATGANEQFF

v_gene: TRBV12-3/TRBV12-4
abundance: many
j_gene: TRBJ2-7
d_gene: -
CDR3nt: TGTGCCAGCAGTATCTACTCGGGACTCTACGAGCAGTACTTC
CDR3aa: CASSIYSGLYEQYF

v_gene: TRBV5-1
abundance: -
j_gene: TRBJ1-1
d_gene: TRBD1
CDR3nt: TGCGCCAGCAGCTTGGCGACAGGGGGCACTGAAGCTTTCTTT
CDR3aa: CASSLATGGTEAFF

v_gene: TRBV7-9
abundance: -
j_gene: TRBJ1-4
d_gene: -
CDR3nt: TGTGCCAGCAGCTTAGCGGCAGAGAATGAAAAACTGTTTTTT
CDR3aa: CASSLAAENEKLFF

v_gene: TRBV6-5
abundance: few
j_gene: TRBJ1-3
d_gene: -
CDR3nt: TGTGCCAGCAGTACCTCGGGAGGGACAGGAAACACCATATATTTT
CDR3aa: CASSTSGGTGNTIYF

v_gene: TRBV24-1
abundance: few
j_gene: TRBJ2-1
d_gene: TRBD1
CDR3nt: TGTGCCACCAGTGCATGGGAAGGGGGCGGCGATTACAATGAGCAGTTCTTC
CDR3aa: CATSAWEGGGDYNEQFF

v_gene: TRBV29-1
abundance: -
j_gene: TRBJ2-3
d_gene: -
CDR3nt: TGCAGCGTTGATTTGAGGGAGCCTTCCGGGCCAGATACGCAGTATTTT
CDR3aa: CSVDLREPSGPDTQYF

v_gene: TRBV27
abundance: -
j_gene: TRBJ1-5
d_gene: TRBD1
CDR3nt: TGTGCCAGCAGTTTAACAGGGGGCCGACAGCCCCAGCATTTT
CDR3aa: CASSLTGGRQPQHF

v_gene: TRBV6-5
abundance: -
j_gene: TRBJ2-1
d_gene: TRBD2
CDR3nt: TGTGCCAGCAGTTACTCGAGGCTAGCGGGAGACTCGTATGAGCAGTTCTTC
CDR3aa: CASSYSRLAGDSYEQFF

v_gene: TRBV10-3
abundance: few
j_gene: TRBJ2-1
d_gene: TRBD2
CDR3nt: TGTGCCATCAGTGCCCTAGCGGGGGTCTCCTACAATGAGCAGTTCTTC
CDR3aa: CAISALAGVSYNEQFF

v_gene: TRBV10-1
abundance: few
j_gene: TRBJ2-1
d_gene: TRBD2
CDR3nt: TGCGCCAGCAGTGATAGAGCTAGCGGTTCCTACAATGAGCAGTTCTTC
CDR3aa: CASSDRASGSYNEQFF

v_gene: TRBV29-1
abundance: many
j_gene: TRBJ1-6
d_gene: TRBD1
CDR3nt: TGCAGCCCCCGAACGACAGGGAATGGTATTCGAATGGGTTCACCCCTCCACTTT
CDR3aa: CSPRTTGNGIRMGSPLHF

v_gene: TRBV20-1
abundance: few
j_gene: TRBJ2-1
d_gene: -
CDR3nt: TGCAGTGCTAGTTCCGGGAGTCATGAGCAGTTCTTC
CDR3aa: CSASSGSHEQFF

v_gene: TRBV5-1
abundance: -
j_gene: TRBJ1-4
d_gene: -
CDR3nt: TGCGCCAGCAGACCCGACCCGGCTAATGAAAAACTGTTTTTT
CDR3aa: CASRPDPANEKLFF

v_gene: TRBV3-1
abundance: many
j_gene: TRBJ2-7
d_gene: TRBD2
CDR3nt: TGTGCCAGCAGCCTGGGACTAGCGGGAGGCCCTTCCTACGAGCAGTACTTC
CDR3aa: CASSLGLAGGPSYEQYF

v_gene: TRBV2
abundance: -
j_gene: TRBJ1-2
d_gene: TRBD1
CDR3nt: TGTGCCAGCAGTGCTGGGACAGGGGAGGGCTATGGCTACACCTTC
CDR3aa: CASSAGTGEGYGYTF

v_gene: TRBV27
abundance: -
j_gene: TRBJ1-2
d_gene: -
CDR3nt: TGTGCCAGCAGTGTAAGGGAGGGATCAAGTGGCTACACCTTC
CDR3aa: CASSVREGSSGYTF

v_gene: TRBV28
abundance: few
j_gene: TRBJ1-5
d_gene: TRBD1
CDR3nt: TGTGCCAGCAGTTTGGCTTCCGGGACAGGGGGCAATCAGCCCCAGCATTTT
CDR3aa: CASSLASGTGGNQPQHF

v_gene: TRBV6-1
abundance: few
j_gene: TRBJ2-1
d_gene: TRBD1
CDR3nt: TGTGCCAGCAGGAGGACAGGGGAAAATGAGCAGTTCTTC
CDR3aa: CASRRTGENEQFF

v_gene: TRBV5-1
abundance: -
j_gene: TRBJ1-5
d_gene: -
CDR3nt: TGCGCCAGCAGTCCGATGGAGGGCAGGCTAGGTCAGCCCCAGCATTTT
CDR3aa: CASSPMEGRLGQPQHF

v_gene: TRBV20-1
abundance: -
j_gene: TRBJ2-7
d_gene: TRBD1
CDR3nt: TGCAGTGCTAGCAACCCGGGACAGGTTTACGAGCAGTACTTC
CDR3aa: CSASNPGQVYEQYF

v_gene: TRBV20-1
abundance: -
j_gene: TRBJ1-4
d_gene: TRBD1
CDR3nt: TGCAGTGCTAGAGTGCCGGGACAGGGCCCCCCAACTAATGAAAAACTGTTTTTT
CDR3aa: CSARVPGQGPPTNEKLFF

v_gene: TRBV12-3/TRBV12-4
abundance: many
j_gene: TRBJ2-1
d_gene: TRBD2
CDR3nt: TGTGCCAGCAGACCGGCTAGCGGGAGGGCCGTTGAGCAGTTCTTC
CDR3aa: CASRPASGRAVEQFF

v_gene: TRBV6-5
abundance: few
j_gene: TRBJ2-6
d_gene: -
CDR3nt: TGTGCCAGCAGTTACCCACAGTCCTCTGGGGCCAACGTCCTGACTTTC
CDR3aa: CASSYPQSSGANVLTF

v_gene: TRBV18
abundance: few
j_gene: TRBJ1-1
d_gene: -
CDR3nt: TGTGCCAGCTCACCCAGTGCAGGGAAGACTGAAGCTTTCTTT
CDR3aa: CASSPSAGKTEAFF

v_gene: TRBV5-1
abundance: -
j_gene: TRBJ2-2
d_gene: -
CDR3nt: TGCGCCAGCAGCTTGTACCGGGGAGGCCCCGCCAACGGGGAGCTGTTTTTT
CDR3aa: CASSLYRGGPANGELFF